The present T cell receptor beta chain was sequenced within a study of blood T cells in healthy people across ages. It was with a sample-barcoded 5' primer and a J-beta primer mix that a second PCR of roughly 7 to 12 cycles was run. Every single cDNA molecule received a tag from a template-switch adaptor with 12 random nucleotides. Via MiXCR, TCRdb re-called the 5' RACE reads, giving one row per CDR3 protein. The table has fewer than 1.5 million distinct CDR3 sequences, around 39% seen once. Donation came from healthy Caucasian individuals in Russia who were aged about 6 to 95. Each sample gave at least 7 million isolated PBMCs. Trimming cost V 4 bases and J 3 bases; bases outside gene matches: 5. Germline loops: CDR1 LGHDT, CDR2 YNNKEL (reference sequence). This CDR3 has 15 amino acids.

The material sequenced was blood. This chain links TRBV3-1 with TRBJ1-2, with 10 bases lining up with TRBD1. The TCR originated in a woman between 18 and 29 years old in good health. The CDR3 DNA reads as TGTGCCAGCAGCCGCGGGACAGGGGCCGACTATGGCTACACCTTC. Its protein product is CASSRGTGADYGYTF.